What follows is one T cell receptor (beta chain) and its context. Its antigen remains unidentified. The ends lost 4 bases at V and 6 bases at J; junction bases unmatched: 14. Germline V gene lookup returns CDR1 SGHRS and CDR2 YFSETQ. There are 16 residues in the CDR3. TCR beta cDNA libraries included unique molecular identifiers. TCRdb re-derived calls from the PCR reads in MiXCR, one entry per CDR3 protein. Among about 540,000 distinct CDR3 sequences listed, 30% to 40% were seen once. The data were obtained in a study of post-analysis software for immune sequencing data. As for the study in general: Both relapsing-remitting and secondary progressive multiple sclerosis featured among the disease courses, as did progressive-relapsing multiple sclerosis. Whole-study results and caveats: Strong same-batch co-clustering of samples appeared with F measure clustering. Versus controls, multiple sclerosis patients showed significantly lower diversity (normalized Chao1). Patients showed TRBV5-6, TRBV5-1 and TRBV20-1 among five TRBV segments more frequent than in controls.

The sequencing input was blood. This chain connects TRBV5-1 to TRBJ2-7, with 9 bases identical to TRBD2. The origin of this receptor is a girl aged 2 to 17 with multiple sclerosis. Here the CDR3 DNA reads TGCGCCAGCAGCCTCCCAGCGGGGGGAGGATCGGTCGAGCAGTACTTC. This encodes CASSLPAGGGSVEQYF.